This TCR beta chain was identified in a study of CD4 and CD8 cells across lung adenocarcinoma regions. TCRdb used MiXCR to reprocess the PCR reads, holding one entry per CDR3 protein. The repertoire includes 20,000 or so distinct CDR3 sequences, approximately 50% of them detected once, and 34% sits in the top ten. The patients had localized lung adenocarcinoma, a non-small cell subtype. As to this clonotype: This may be a read error, as it is one base from a much larger clone.

Sequencing input: CD8+ T cells from the margin of a lung tumor. This sequence was found in a male donor with lung adenocarcinoma. The CD4 and CD8 labels of this study may be unreliable.

The CDR3 is CASSPTPSGTSGHNEQYF. The CDR3 DNA reads TGCGCCAGCAGCCCCACACCCTCCGGGACTAGCGGTCACAATGAGCAGTACTTC. The chain carries TRBV5-1 and TRBJ2-1; 11 bases are shared with TRBD2. The J call may not be correct, given that the DNA end is closer to TRBJ2-7. Germline V gene sequence: CDR1 SGHRS, CDR2 YFSETQ. The CDR3 sequence is 18 residues long.